This is a list of T cell receptor beta chains from one sample in a study of blood T cell repertoires in COVID-19. The repertoire was sequenced with immunoSEQ multiplex PCR; TCRdb's copy has only in-frame clones and lacks some. The sample lists about 440,000 clones, 80% to 90% occurring once. The material sequenced was peripheral blood. Source of these receptors: a woman in her thirties with acute or convalescent COVID-19. The CDR3 runs from the conserved cysteine through the conserved F or W. D genes are given only for firm matches. The size field is filled for only some rows; it gives once, few, many or a size class.

TRBD2,-,TRBV5-4,TRBJ2-5,CASSESGGISETQYF,TGTGCCAGCAGTGAAAGCGGGGGGATATCAGAGACCCAGTACTTC
-,-,TRBV3-1/TRBV3-2,TRBJ1-2,CASSQDHGGSGYTF,TGTGCCAGCAGCCAAGATCACGGGGGAAGCGGCTACACCTTC
-,-,TRBV12-3/TRBV12-4,TRBJ2-1,CASSFWEADEQFF,TGTGCCAGCAGTTTTTGGGAGGCCGATGAGCAGTTCTTC
-,few,TRBV24-1,TRBJ2-1,CATSDRDIVVSYNEQFF,TGTGCCACCAGTGATCGGGACATAGTCGTCTCCTACAATGAGCAGTTCTTC
TRBD1,-,TRBV13,TRBJ2-2,CASSFGTGNDGELFF,TGTGCCAGCAGCTTTGGGACAGGGAACGACGGGGAGCTGTTTTTT
TRBD1,-,TRBV14,TRBJ1-1,CASSPRTGSNTEAFF,TGTGCCAGCAGCCCTAGGACAGGGTCCAACACTGAAGCTTTCTTT
TRBD1,-,TRBV7-3,TRBJ2-7,CASSTLDRVTKYEQYF,TGTGCCAGCAGCACCTTAGACAGGGTCACCAAATACGAGCAGTACTTC
-,-,TRBV9,TRBJ2-7,CASSVDTNFPYEQYF,TGTGCCAGCAGCGTAGACACAAATTTCCCCTACGAGCAGTACTTC
TRBD2,-,TRBV28,TRBJ2-1,CASSPLRGGHNEQFF,TGTGCCAGCAGCCCACTACGGGGGGGCCACAATGAGCAGTTCTTC
-,-,TRBV28,TRBJ2-7,CASSRARTTNSYEQYF,TGTGCCAGCAGTCGGGCCAGGACTACCAACTCCTACGAGCAGTACTTC
TRBD2,-,TRBV5-1,TRBJ2-7,CASSPSTSVGYEQYF,TGCGCCAGCAGCCCCTCGACTAGCGTTGGATACGAGCAGTACTTC
-,-,TRBV13,TRBJ1-1,CASSLGTAEAFF,TGTGCCAGCAGCTTAGGGACAGCTGAAGCTTTCTTT
-,-,TRBV27,TRBJ2-3,CASSLRSFPSTDTQYF,TGTGCCAGCAGTTTACGTAGCTTTCCTAGCACAGATACGCAGTATTTT
-,-,TRBV29-1,TRBJ2-1,CSVGQLSSYNEQFF,TGCAGCGTTGGACAGCTCAGCTCCTACAATGAGCAGTTCTTC
TRBD2,-,TRBV25-1,TRBJ2-5,CASSEYAGEETQYF,TGTGCCAGCAGTGAATACGCGGGGGAAGAGACCCAGTACTTC
-,-,TRBV30,TRBJ1-1,CAWSVALYRGEDTEAFF,TGTGCCTGGAGTGTTGCTCTCTACCGGGGTGAGGACACTGAAGCTTTCTTT
TRBD1,-,TRBV10-3,TRBJ2-7,CAISPGQGYEQYF,TGTGCCATCTCCCCGGGACAGGGTTACGAGCAGTACTTC
TRBD1,-,TRBV5-1,TRBJ1-2,CASSLQGANYGYTF,TGCGCCAGCAGCTTACAGGGGGCAAACTATGGCTACACCTTC
-,-,TRBV12-3/TRBV12-4,TRBJ2-2,CASRQGGGTELFF,TGTGCCAGCAGGCAGGGAGGGGGGACCGAGCTGTTTTTT
-,-,TRBV28,TRBJ1-2,CASTLGGASPNYGYTF,TGTGCCAGCACCCTAGGGGGGGCTTCCCCAAACTATGGCTACACCTTC
-,once,TRBV7-3,TRBJ2-1,CASSLRAQGPNEQFF,TGTGCCAGCAGCTTGCGGGCCCAGGGGCCCAATGAGCAGTTCTTC
TRBD1,once,TRBV15,TRBJ1-4,CATSSRTGGSNEKLFF,TGTGCCACCAGCAGCCGTACAGGGGGCTCAAATGAAAAACTGTTTTTT
-,-,TRBV2,TRBJ1-2,CASSEAGPKVYGYTF,TGTGCCAGCAGTGAAGCTGGGCCGAAAGTTTATGGCTACACCTTC
-,-,TRBV9,TRBJ1-1,CASSGQGEGDGHGTEAFF,TGTGCCAGCAGCGGCCAGGGAGAGGGGGACGGGCACGGCACTGAAGCTTTCTTT